The clone carrying this TCR beta chain came up many times. Its antigen is unknown. This sample is part of a study of molecular identifiers for immune sequencing clone quantification. Findings and limits, study-wide: Identical TCR molecules sharing a barcode could underestimate highly expanded clone sizes.

TCRdb reprocessed the PCR reads with MiXCR, giving one entry per CDR3 protein. The table includes approximately 680,000 distinct CDR3 sequences, about 25% detected once. The CDR3 is 15 amino acids. Trimming pared 4 bases from V and 1 base from J, leaving 14 bases between. The V gene's germline CDR1 is LGHNA and CDR2 YSLEER. This chain links TRBV4-3 with TRBJ2-7; a possible D gene is TRBD2 (6 bases). Input material: naive CD8+ T cells from blood, with Jurkat cell RNA spiked in. Subset in this sample: FACS-sorted CD8+CD4-CCR7+CD45RA+ naive T cells. The clonotype comes from a human donor in good health. Some libraries in this study had Jurkat cell RNA spiked in. CDR3 coding DNA: TGCGCCAGCAGCCCAAGTTTGGGGACTTCCTACGAGCAGTACTTC. This encodes CASSPSLGTSYEQYF.